Following are 22 T cell receptor beta chains from one sample sequenced in a study of T cells in Graves' hyperthyroidism and ophthalmopathy. RNA transcripts yielded amplified TCR beta CDR3 regions. RT-PCR in the first round (using the HTBI primer set) targeted the TCR CDR3. TCRdb redid the calling of the multiplex PCR reads with MiXCR, one entry per CDR3 protein. The data show more than 300,000 distinct CDR3 sequences, 14% seen once. Source material: blood. The receptors here all came from a woman in her thirties with Graves' hyperthyroidism.

This chain uses TRBV28 with TRBJ1-1, with D perhaps TRBD1 (5 bases). Trimming stripped 6 bases from V and 1 base from J, with 18 bases between. Germline V gives CDR1 MDHEN, CDR2 SYDVKM. CDR3 length: 16 residues. The CDR3 bases are TGTGCCAGCAGCACCACTTTTTGGGGGGGGAACACTGAAGCTTTCTTT. This sequence encodes CASSTTFWGGNTEAFF.

Ten or more counts support this clonotype. The chain carries TRBV29-1 and TRBJ2-1, with TRBD2 matching over 8 bases. Per germline, CDR1 SQVTM and CDR2 ANQGSEA. The CDR3 loop spans 14 amino acids. J lost 3 bases, V lost 8 bases, and 9 bases had no gene match. CDR3 in amino acids: CSSQAGADYNEQFF. DNA of the CDR3: TGCAGCTCTCAAGCGGGAGCTGACTACAATGAGCAGTTCTTC.

This clonotype was seen at least ten times. The V and J genes are TRBV28 and TRBJ2-3, with 7 bases lining up with TRBD2. The CDR3 runs 15 residues. After removal of 6 bases from V and 2 bases from J, the junction contained 8 bases not matched to a gene. In germline, CDR1 is MDHEN, CDR2 SYDVKM. The CDR3 DNA reads TGTGCCAGCAGCAATCCAAGCGGGATCACAGATACGCAGTATTTT. Translating gives CASSNPSGITDTQYF. Filled out from reference TRBV28 and TRBJ2-3, the complete variable domain reads DVKVTQSSRYLVKRTGEKVFLECVQDMDHENMFWYRQDPGLGLRLIYFSYDVKMKEKGDIPEGYSVSREKKERFSLILESASTNQTSMYLCASSNPSGITDTQYFGPGTRLTVL.

This clonotype showed up many times. The V and J genes are TRBV2 and TRBJ1-2; TRBD1 agrees at 9 bases. Germline CDR1 and CDR2: SNHLY and FYNNEI. This CDR3 is 17 amino acids long. The trim removed 0 bases at V and 7 bases at J, leaving 12 bases unmatched. CDR3 DNA sequence: TGTGCCAGCAGTGAAGCGGGGGACAGGGCTTGGAGGGGTGGCTACACCTTC. Amino acids: CASSEAGDRAWRGGYTF.

Details on this clonotype: A much larger clonotype is one base distant, so this may be a read error. The V call is TRBV5-1, the J call TRBJ2-1; TRBD1 might be the D (6 bases). Germline CDR1 and CDR2: SGHRS and YFSETQ. The CDR3 runs 16 residues. CDR3 sequence reads: CASSQPGTLGVNEQFF. In DNA, the CDR3 is TGTGCCAGCAGCCAGCCCGGGACACTAGGAGTCAATGAGCAGTTCTTC.

In this sample, this clonotype turned up many times. V is TRBV12-3 or TRBV12-4 and J is TRBJ1-1, with D unresolved. This CDR3 region has 13 residues. Trimming took 5 bases from V and 1 from J, leaving 8 bases between them. The CDR3 DNA reads as TGTGCCAGCAGTCTCCTTCGGAACACTGAAGCTTTCTTT. The encoded protein is CASSLLRNTEAFF.

This clonotype was counted at least ten times. The V gene is TRBV20-1, the J gene TRBJ2-5; 9 nucleotides line up with TRBD1. V gave up 0 bases and J gave up 5 bases; unmatched junction bases: 10. The CDR3 has 16 residues. Germline V gene data show CDR1 as DFQATT and CDR2 as SNEGSKA (reference sequence). The CDR3 DNA follows: TGCAGTGCTAGAGAACAGTACAGGGGGCAACTGGAGACCCAGTACTTC. As protein: CSAREQYRGQLETQYF.

The genes are TRBV4-1 and TRBJ1-2; D is perhaps TRBD1 (6 bases). CDR1 is MGHRA and CDR2 is YSYEKL in the germline V gene. The CDR3 loop spans 14 amino acids. Trimming removed 3 bases from V and 4 bases from J, with 12 bases in between. CDR3 protein: CASSQPGETYGYTF. In DNA form, the CDR3 reads TGCGCCAGCAGCCAGCCAGGGGAAACCTATGGCTACACCTTC.

In this sample, this clonotype turned up many times. The chain links TRBV24-1 to TRBJ2-7; tentatively, D is TRBD1 (6 bases). The ends were cut back, 4 bases at V and 4 bases at J, with 19 bases in the middle. The germline V gene encodes CDR1 KGHDR and CDR2 SFDVKD. This CDR3 has 16 residues. CDR3 nucleotides: TGTGCCACCAGTGACAACTCAGGGGAAGGCCCATACGAGCAGTACTTC. Protein: CATSDNSGEGPYEQYF.

The V gene is TRBV6-2 or TRBV6-3, the J gene TRBJ2-1; D is undetermined. The CDR3 is 13 residues long. V lost 6 bases and J lost 6, with 12 bases in between. Germline loops: CDR1 MNHEY, CDR2 SVGEGT. The CDR3 DNA is TGTGCCAGCAGATTCCCAATGAGCAATGAGCAGTTCTTC. Protein product: CASRFPMSNEQFF.

This clonotype was seen ten or more times. The rearrangement uses TRBV30 and TRBJ1-2, with 7 bases that match TRBD1. Germline V gives CDR1 GTSNPN, CDR2 SVGIG (reference sequence). The CDR3 totals 17 residues. Trimming took 1 base from V and 2 from J; bases not matched to a gene: 13. CDR3 in amino acids: CAWSAGTAQAGNYGYTF. CDR3 bases: TGTGCCTGGAGTGCCGGGACAGCGCAGGCCGGGAACTATGGCTACACCTTC.

This clonotype was observed at least ten times. The chain is built from TRBV12-3 or TRBV12-4 and TRBJ2-7; the D call may be TRBD1 or TRBD2 (5 bases each). V lost 3 bases to trimming and J lost 0 bases, with 12 bases between them. CDR3 length equals 15 residues. CDR3 amino acids: CASSFTGPNSYEQYF. The DNA of the CDR3 is TGTGCCAGCAGTTTTACGGGGCCAAACTCCTACGAGCAGTACTTC.

This clonotype showed up many times. The V call is TRBV20-1, the J call TRBJ2-1; D unresolved. V lost 6 bases, J lost 3 bases, and 18 bases lay in between. This CDR3 spans 15 amino acids. Per germline, CDR1 DFQATT and CDR2 SNEGSKA (reference sequence). Here the CDR3 DNA reads TGCAGTGCGCCCCCCCGCGACCTTAACTACAATGAGCAGTTCTTC. Amino acids: CSAPPRDLNYNEQFF.

This clonotype has a handful of counts. The CDR3 loop reads CAWSGRGGGHEQFF. DNA of the CDR3: TGTGCCTGGAGTGGACGGGGAGGGGGCCATGAGCAGTTCTTC. The chain carries TRBV30 and TRBJ2-1, with D perhaps being TRBD1 or TRBD2 (7 bases each). Looked up from germline, CDR1 is GTSNPN and CDR2 is SVGIG (reference sequence). V shed 1 base and J shed 8 bases, with 15 bases lying between them. This CDR3 is built from 14 residues.

In this sample, this clonotype turned up a few times. The chain links TRBV3-1 to TRBJ2-1, with D tentatively TRBD2 (6 bases). The germline V gene encodes CDR1 LGHDT and CDR2 YNNKEL (reference sequence). Trimming took 1 base from V and 5 from J, leaving 12 bases between them. This CDR3 region has 15 residues. DNA for the CDR3: TGTGCCAGCAGCCAAGGACTAGGGGACCACAATGAGCAGTTCTTC. Protein sequence: CASSQGLGDHNEQFF.

Turning to this clonotype: This may stem from a read error, because a much larger clone lies one nucleotide away. The chain uses TRBV28 and TRBJ2-3; the match to TRBD2 covers 8 bases. CDR3 length: 15 residues. Germline V gene sequence: CDR1 MDHEN, CDR2 SYDVKM. The J segment lost 11 bases and the V segment lost 6 bases, leaving 16 bases of the junction unmatched. The CDR3 region has the DNA TGTGCCAGCAGCCGGAGTAGCGGGGTCACATATATGCAGTATTTT. This gives the protein CASSRSSGVTYMQYF.

This clonotype was found many times. The chain is built from TRBV9 and TRBJ2-7; 10 bases fit TRBD2. Trimming removed 0 bases from V and 1 base from J; junction bases left unmatched: 1. Germline assignment: CDR1 SGDLS and CDR2 YYNGEE. The length of the CDR3 is 15 residues. The CDR3 protein is CASSVGLAGSYEQYF. The DNA for the CDR3 is TGTGCCAGCAGCGTAGGACTAGCGGGTTCCTACGAGCAGTACTTC. Using reference TRBV9 and TRBJ2-7 for the parts outside the CDR3, the full variable domain is DSGVTQTPKHLITATGQRVTLRCSPRSGDLSVYWYQQSLDQGLQFLIQYYNGEERAKGNILERFSAQQFPDLHSELNLSSLELGDSALYFCASSVGLAGSYEQYFGPGTRLTVT.

This clonotype was recorded at least ten times. This chain uses TRBV11-2 with TRBJ2-7; 9 nucleotides align to TRBD1. The CDR3 consists of 13 residues. CDR1 SGHAT and CDR2 FQNNGV come from the germline V gene. V gave up 3 bases and J gave up 6 bases; unmatched junction bases: 3. The CDR3 reads CASSLDRGSEQYF. CDR3 coding DNA: TGTGCCAGCAGCTTGGACAGGGGCTCCGAGCAGTACTTC.

This clonotype was observed many times. The J gene is TRBJ1-1, the V gene TRBV7-3, with TRBD1 as a possible D gene (6 bases). In germline, CDR1 is SGHTA, CDR2 FQGTGA. The CDR3 totals 15 residues. Trimming stripped 5 bases from V and 4 bases from J, with 17 bases between. Written as DNA, the CDR3 is TGTGCCAGCAGCCGGGGTTTGGGGGCAGGCACTGAAGCTTTCTTT. Translating it yields CASSRGLGAGTEAFF.

In this sample, this clonotype turned up many times. The rearrangement joins TRBV27 to TRBJ1-2, with D possibly TRBD1 on 5 matching bases. The CDR3 loop spans 13 amino acids. Per germline, CDR1 MNHEY and CDR2 SMNVEV (reference sequence). Trimming took off 6 bases at V and 7 bases at J, with 15 bases between the two ends. The CDR3 region is CASRPVWGSGYTF. For the CDR3, the DNA is TGTGCCAGCAGACCCGTCTGGGGGTCTGGCTACACCTTC.

The chain employs TRBV3-1 and TRBJ2-7, with D tentatively TRBD1 (5 bases). V lost 6 bases and J 7 bases, leaving 13 bases between the germline ends. The CDR3 spans 12 residues. CDR1 and CDR2 from the germline V gene are LGHDT and YNNKEL (reference sequence). The chain's CDR3 is CASSHVGLEQYF. DNA of the CDR3: TGTGCCAGCAGTCACGTGGGGCTGGAGCAGTACTTC.

The rearrangement joins TRBV18 to TRBJ2-3, with 10 bases lining up with TRBD2. Germline V lookup: CDR1 KGHSH, CDR2 LQKENI. CDR3 length equals 16 residues. V lost 1 base and J lost 3; bases outside the gene matches: 4. Here the CDR3 reads CASSPRNSGGTDTQYF. The CDR3 DNA is TGTGCCAGCTCACCACGGAATAGCGGGGGGACAGATACGCAGTATTTT.